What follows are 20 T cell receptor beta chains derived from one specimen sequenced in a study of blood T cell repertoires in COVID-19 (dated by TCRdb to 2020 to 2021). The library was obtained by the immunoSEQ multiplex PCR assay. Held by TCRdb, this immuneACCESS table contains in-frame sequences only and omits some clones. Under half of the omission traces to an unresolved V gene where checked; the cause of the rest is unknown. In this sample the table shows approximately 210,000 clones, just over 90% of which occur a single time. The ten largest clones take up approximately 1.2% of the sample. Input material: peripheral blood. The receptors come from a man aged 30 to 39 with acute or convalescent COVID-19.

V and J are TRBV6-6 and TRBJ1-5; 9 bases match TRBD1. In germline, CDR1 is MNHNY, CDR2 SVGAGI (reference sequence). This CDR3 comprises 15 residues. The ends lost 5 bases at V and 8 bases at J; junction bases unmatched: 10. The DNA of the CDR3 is TGTGCCAGCAGTCTCCGGACAGGGGCGGAGGAGCCCCAGCATTTT. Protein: CASSLRTGAEEPQHF.

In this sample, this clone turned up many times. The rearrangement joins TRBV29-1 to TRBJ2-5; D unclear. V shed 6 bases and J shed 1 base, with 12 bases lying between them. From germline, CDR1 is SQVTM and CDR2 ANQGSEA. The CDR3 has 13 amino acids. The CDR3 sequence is CSVAERVQETQYF. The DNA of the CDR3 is TGCAGCGTCGCCGAGCGAGTCCAAGAGACCCAGTACTTC.

In nucleotides, the CDR3 is TGTGCCAGCATGTCACCAGCGCACCCCTCCTACGAGCAGTACTTC. Encoded protein: CASMSPAHPSYEQYF. The chain carries TRBV6-5 and TRBJ2-7; D uncertain. Trimming stripped 7 bases from V and 0 bases from J, with 16 bases between. In germline, CDR1 is MNHEY, CDR2 SVGAGI. The length of the CDR3 is 15 residues.

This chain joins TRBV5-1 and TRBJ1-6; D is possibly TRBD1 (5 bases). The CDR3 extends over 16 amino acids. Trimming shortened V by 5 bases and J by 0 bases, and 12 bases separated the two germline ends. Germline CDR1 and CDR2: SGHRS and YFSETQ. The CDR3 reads CASSTGHSSYNSPLHF. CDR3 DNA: TGCGCCAGCAGTACTGGACATAGCTCCTATAATTCACCCCTCCACTTT. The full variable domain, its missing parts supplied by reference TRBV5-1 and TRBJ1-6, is KAGVTQTPRYLIKTRGQQVTLSCSPISGHRSVSWYQQTPGQGLQFLFEYFSETQRNKGNFPGRFSGRQFSNSRSEMNVSTLELGDSALYLCASSTGHSSYNSPLHFGNGTRLTVT.

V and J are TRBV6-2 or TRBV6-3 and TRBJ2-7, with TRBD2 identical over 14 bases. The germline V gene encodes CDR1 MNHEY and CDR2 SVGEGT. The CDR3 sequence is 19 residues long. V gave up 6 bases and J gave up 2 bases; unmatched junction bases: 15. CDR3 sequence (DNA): TGTGCCAGCAGCCGACCGGGGACTAGCGGGAGCCCCAGGGCCTACGAGCAGTACTTC. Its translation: CASSRPGTSGSPRAYEQYF.

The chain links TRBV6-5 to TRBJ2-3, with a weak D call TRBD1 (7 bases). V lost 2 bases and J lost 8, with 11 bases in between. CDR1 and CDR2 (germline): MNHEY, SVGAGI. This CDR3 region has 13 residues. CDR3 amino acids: CASSYLQGGTQYF. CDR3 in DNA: TGTGCCAGCAGTTACCTCCAGGGGGGTACGCAGTATTTT.

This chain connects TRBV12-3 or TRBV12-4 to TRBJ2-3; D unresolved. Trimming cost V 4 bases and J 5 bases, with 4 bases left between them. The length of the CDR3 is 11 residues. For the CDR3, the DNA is TGTGCCAGCAGTTCTTTAGATACGCAGTATTTT. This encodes CASSSLDTQYF.

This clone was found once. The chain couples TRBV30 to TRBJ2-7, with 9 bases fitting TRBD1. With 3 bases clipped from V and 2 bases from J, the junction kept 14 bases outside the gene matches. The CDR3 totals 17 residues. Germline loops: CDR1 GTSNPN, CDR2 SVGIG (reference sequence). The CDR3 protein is CAWRMAVQTGGPYEQYF. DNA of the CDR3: TGTGCCTGGAGAATGGCGGTGCAGACAGGGGGTCCCTACGAGCAGTACTTC. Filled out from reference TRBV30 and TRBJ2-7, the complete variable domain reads SQTIHQWPATLVQPVGSPLSLECTVEGTSNPNLYWYRQAAGRGLQLLFYSVGIGQISSEVPQNLSASRPQDRQFILSSKKLLLSDSGFYLCAWRMAVQTGGPYEQYFGPGTRLTVT.

CDR3 loop: CASSQRLEGLHEQYF. CDR3 DNA: TGTGCCAGCAGCCAACGACTAGAGGGGCTGCACGAGCAGTACTTC. The chain is built from TRBV14 and TRBJ2-7; TRBD2 might be the D (6 bases). The length of the CDR3 is 15 residues. The germline V gene has CDR1 SGHDN and CDR2 FVKESK. V was cut by 2 bases and J by 5 bases, with 16 bases left in between. Together with reference TRBV14 and TRBJ2-7, the CDR3 gives the full variable domain: EAGVTQFPSHSVIEKGQTVTLRCDPISGHDNLYWYRRVMGKEIKFLLHFVKESKQDESGMPNNRFLAERTGGTYSTLKVQPAELEDSGVYFCASSQRLEGLHEQYFGPGTRLTVT.

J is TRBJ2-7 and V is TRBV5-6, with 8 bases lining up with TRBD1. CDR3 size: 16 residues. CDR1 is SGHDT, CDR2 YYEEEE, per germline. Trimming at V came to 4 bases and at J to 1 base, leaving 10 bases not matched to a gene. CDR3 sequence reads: CASSLEGQEYSYEQYF. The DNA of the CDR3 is TGTGCCAGCAGCCTGGAGGGACAGGAGTATTCCTACGAGCAGTACTTC.

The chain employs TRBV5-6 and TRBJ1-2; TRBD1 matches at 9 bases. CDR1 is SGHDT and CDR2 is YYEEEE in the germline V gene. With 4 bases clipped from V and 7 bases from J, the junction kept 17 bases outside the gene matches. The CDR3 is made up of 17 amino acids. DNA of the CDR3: TGTGCCAGCAGCCTGTGGACAGGGGAGATCCGAGTGGGTGGCTACACCTTC. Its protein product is CASSLWTGEIRVGGYTF.

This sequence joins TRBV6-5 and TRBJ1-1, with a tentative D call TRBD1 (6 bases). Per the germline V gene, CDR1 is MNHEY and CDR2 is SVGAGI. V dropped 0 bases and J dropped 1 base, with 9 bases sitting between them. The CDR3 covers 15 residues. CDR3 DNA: TGTGCCAGCAGTTACTCCAGCAGGGGGAACACTGAAGCTTTCTTT. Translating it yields CASSYSSRGNTEAFF.

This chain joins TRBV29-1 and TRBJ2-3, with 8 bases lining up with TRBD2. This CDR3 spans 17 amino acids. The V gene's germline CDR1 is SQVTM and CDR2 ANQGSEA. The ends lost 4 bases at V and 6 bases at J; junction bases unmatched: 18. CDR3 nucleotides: TGCAGCGTTGGGACTCTATCTCGCGGGGGGTCCTCGGATACGCAGTATTTT. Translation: CSVGTLSRGGSSDTQYF.

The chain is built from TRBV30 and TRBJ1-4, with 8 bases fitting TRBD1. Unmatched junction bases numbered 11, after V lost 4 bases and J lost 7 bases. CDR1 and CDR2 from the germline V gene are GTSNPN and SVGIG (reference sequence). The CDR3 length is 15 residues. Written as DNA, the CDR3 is TGTGCCTGGACCCACCGAGGGACAGGTTTTGAAAAACTGTTTTTT. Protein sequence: CAWTHRGTGFEKLFF.

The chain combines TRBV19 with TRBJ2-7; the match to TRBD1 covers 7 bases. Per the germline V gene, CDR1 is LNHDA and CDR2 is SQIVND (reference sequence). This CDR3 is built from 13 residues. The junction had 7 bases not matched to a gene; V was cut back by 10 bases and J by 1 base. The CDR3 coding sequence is TGTGCCACCGCCCGGACAGGATCCTACGAGCAGTACTTC. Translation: CATARTGSYEQYF.

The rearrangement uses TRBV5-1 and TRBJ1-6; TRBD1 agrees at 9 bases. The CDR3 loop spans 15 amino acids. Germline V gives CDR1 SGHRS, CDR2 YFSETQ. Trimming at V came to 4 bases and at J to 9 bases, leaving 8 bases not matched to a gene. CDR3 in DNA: TGCGCCAGCAGCGACGGACAGGGGCGCTCTTCACCCCTCCACTTT. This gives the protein CASSDGQGRSSPLHF.

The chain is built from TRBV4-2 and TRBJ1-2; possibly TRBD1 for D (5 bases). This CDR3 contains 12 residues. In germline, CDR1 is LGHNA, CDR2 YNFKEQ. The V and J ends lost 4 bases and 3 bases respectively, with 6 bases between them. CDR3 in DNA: TGTGCCAGCAGCCCGGGGGACTATGGCTACACCTTC. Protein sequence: CASSPGDYGYTF.

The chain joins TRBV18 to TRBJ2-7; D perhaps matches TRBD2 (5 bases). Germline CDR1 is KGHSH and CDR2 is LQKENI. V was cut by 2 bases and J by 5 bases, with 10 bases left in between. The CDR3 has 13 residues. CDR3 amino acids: CASSPGGSDEQYF. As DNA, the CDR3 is TGTGCCAGCTCACCAGGCGGGTCGGACGAGCAGTACTTC.

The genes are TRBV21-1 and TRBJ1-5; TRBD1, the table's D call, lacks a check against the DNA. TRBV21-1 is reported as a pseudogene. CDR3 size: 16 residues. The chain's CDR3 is CASSKIGVNINQPQHF. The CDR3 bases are TGTGCCAGCAGCAAAATAGGGGTCAACATCAATCAGCCCCAGCATTTT.

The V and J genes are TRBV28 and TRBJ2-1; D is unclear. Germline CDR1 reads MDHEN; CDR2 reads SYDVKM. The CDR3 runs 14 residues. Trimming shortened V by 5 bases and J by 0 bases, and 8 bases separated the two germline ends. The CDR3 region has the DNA TGTGCCAGCAGTCGACTGAGCTCCTACAATGAGCAGTTCTTC. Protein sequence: CASSRLSSYNEQFF. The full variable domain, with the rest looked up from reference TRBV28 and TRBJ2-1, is DVKVTQSSRYLVKRTGEKVFLECVQDMDHENMFWYRQDPGLGLRLIYFSYDVKMKEKGDIPEGYSVSREKKERFSLILESASTNQTSMYLCASSRLSSYNEQFFGPGTRLTVL.